This T cell receptor beta chain originates from a study of response to subunit inactivated influenza vaccine. CDR3 length equals 16 residues. Germline CDR1 is GTSNPN and CDR2 is SVGIG (reference sequence). V was clipped by 3 bases and J by 5 bases; unmatched bases: 7. TCRdb called the RT-PCR reads again in MiXCR, with one record for every CDR3 protein. This sample has about 520,000 distinct CDR3 sequences, with 6.5% to 8% found just once. V is TRBV30 and J is TRBJ2-3; 14 bases are shared with TRBD2. The sequences come from PBMCs from blood, collected about 23 months after vaccination. This sequence was found in a man in his fifties or sixties who received an inactivated influenza vaccine. The CDR3 region is CAWSTGTSGGLDTQYF. The CDR3 DNA reads TGTGCCTGGAGCACCGGGACTAGCGGGGGTCTAGATACGCAGTATTTT.